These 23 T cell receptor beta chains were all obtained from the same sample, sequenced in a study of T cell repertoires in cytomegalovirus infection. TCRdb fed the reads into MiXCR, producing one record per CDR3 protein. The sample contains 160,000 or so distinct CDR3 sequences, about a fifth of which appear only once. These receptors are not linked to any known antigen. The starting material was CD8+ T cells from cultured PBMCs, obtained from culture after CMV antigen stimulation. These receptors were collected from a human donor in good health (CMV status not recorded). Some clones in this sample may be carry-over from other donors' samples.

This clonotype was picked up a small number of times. The CDR3 spells CASSPSLADRSYEQYF. For the CDR3, the DNA is TGTGCCAGCAGTCCCTCACTAGCGGATCGCTCCTACGAGCAGTACTTC. The chain links TRBV27 to TRBJ2-7, with 8 bases fitting TRBD2. This CDR3 has 16 residues. Germline V gene data show CDR1 as MNHEY and CDR2 as SMNVEV (reference sequence). With V trimmed by 5 bases and J by 0 bases, 9 bases remained unmatched.

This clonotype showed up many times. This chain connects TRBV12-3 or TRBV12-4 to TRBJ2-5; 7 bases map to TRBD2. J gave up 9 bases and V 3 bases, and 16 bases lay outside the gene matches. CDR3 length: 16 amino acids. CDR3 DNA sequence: TGTGCCAGCAGTTTTGAAATAGCGGGTGTGTCTGAGGCCCAGTACTTC. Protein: CASSFEIAGVSEAQYF.

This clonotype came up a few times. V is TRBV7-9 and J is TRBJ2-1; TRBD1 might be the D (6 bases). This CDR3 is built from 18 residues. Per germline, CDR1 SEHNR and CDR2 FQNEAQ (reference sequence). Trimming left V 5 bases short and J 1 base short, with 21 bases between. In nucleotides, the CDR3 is TGTGCCAGCAGCCCCCGGCGTGGGGGCTCCCCTTCCTACAATGAGCAGTTCTTC. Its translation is CASSPRRGGSPSYNEQFF.

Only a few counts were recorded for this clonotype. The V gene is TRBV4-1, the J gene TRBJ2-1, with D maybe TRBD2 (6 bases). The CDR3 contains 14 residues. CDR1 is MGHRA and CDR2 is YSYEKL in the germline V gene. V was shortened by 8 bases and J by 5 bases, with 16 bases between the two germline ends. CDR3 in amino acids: CASGLAWGDNEQFF. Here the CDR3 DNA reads TGCGCCAGCGGGTTGGCTTGGGGGGACAATGAGCAGTTCTTC.

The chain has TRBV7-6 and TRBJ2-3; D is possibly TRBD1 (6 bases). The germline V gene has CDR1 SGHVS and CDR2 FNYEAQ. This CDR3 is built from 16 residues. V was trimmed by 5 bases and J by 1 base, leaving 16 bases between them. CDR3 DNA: TGTGCCAGCAGCCTAGGGGGACCCCGGGGCACAGATACGCAGTATTTT. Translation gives CASSLGGPRGTDTQYF. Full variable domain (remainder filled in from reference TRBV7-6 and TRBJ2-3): GAGVSQSPRYKVTKRGQDVALRCDPISGHVSLYWYRQALGQGPEFLTYFNYEAQQDKSGLPNDRFSAERPEGSISTLTIQRTEQRDSAMYRCASSLGGPRGTDTQYFGPGTRLTVL.

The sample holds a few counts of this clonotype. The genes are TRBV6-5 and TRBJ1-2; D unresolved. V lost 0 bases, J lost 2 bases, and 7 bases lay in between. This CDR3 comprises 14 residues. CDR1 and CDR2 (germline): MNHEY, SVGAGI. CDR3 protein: CASSYSGRNYGYTF. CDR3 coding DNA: TGTGCCAGCAGTTACTCGGGCAGGAACTATGGCTACACCTTC.

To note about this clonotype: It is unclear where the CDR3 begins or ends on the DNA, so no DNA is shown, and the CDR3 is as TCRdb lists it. CDR3 region: CASSFLAGNQPQHF. The chain carries TRBV28 and TRBJ1-5; the D call in the table, TRBD1, was not verified against the DNA. Per the germline V gene, CDR1 is MDHEN and CDR2 is SYDVKM. Counting both end residues, the CDR3 totals 14 amino acids.

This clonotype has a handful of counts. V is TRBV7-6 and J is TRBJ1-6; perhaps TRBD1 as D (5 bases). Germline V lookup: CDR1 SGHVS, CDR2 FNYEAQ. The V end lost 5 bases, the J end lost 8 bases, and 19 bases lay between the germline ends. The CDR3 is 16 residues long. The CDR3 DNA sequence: TGTGCCAGCAGCCCATTGATCGGGGCGCGGGATTCACCCCTCCACTTT. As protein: CASSPLIGARDSPLHF.

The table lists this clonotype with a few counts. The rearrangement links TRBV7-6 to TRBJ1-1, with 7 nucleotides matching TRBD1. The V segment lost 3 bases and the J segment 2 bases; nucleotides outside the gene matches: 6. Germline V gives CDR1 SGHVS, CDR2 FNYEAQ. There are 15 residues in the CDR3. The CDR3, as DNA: TGTGCCAGCAGCTTGGAGACAGGGATAAACACTGAAGCTTTCTTT. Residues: CASSLETGINTEAFF.

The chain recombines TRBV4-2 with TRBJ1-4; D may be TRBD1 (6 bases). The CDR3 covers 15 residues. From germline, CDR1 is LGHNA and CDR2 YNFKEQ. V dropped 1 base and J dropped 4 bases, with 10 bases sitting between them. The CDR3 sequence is CASSQAGQLNEKLFF. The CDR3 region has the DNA TGTGCCAGCAGCCAAGCAGGACAGCTTAATGAAAAACTGTTTTTT.

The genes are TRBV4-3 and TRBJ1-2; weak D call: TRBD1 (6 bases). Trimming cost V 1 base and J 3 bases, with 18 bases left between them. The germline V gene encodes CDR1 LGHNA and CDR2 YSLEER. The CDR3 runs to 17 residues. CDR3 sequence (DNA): TGCGCCAGCAGCCAAGCCAGGGGCAGGACGAGGTACTATGGCTACACCTTC. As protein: CASSQARGRTRYYGYTF.

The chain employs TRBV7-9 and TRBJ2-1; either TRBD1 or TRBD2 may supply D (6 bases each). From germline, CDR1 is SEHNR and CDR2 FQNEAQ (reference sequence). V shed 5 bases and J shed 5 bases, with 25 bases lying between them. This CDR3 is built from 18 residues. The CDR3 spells CASSPLPGANSSHNEQFF. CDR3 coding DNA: TGTGCCAGCAGCCCGCTACCGGGGGCCAATTCTTCCCACAATGAGCAGTTCTTC.

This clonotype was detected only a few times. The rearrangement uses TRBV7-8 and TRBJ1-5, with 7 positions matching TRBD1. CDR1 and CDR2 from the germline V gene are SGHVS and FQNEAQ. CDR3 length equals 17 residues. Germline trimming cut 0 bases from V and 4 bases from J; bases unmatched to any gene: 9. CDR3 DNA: TGTGCCAGCAGCTTAGCGGAGGTTGGCAGGGGGAATCAGCCCCAGCATTTT. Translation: CASSLAEVGRGNQPQHF.

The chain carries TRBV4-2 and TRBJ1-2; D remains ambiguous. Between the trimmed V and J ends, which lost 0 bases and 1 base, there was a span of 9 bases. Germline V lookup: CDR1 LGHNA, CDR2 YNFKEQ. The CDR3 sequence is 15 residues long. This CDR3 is CASSQERAINYGYTF. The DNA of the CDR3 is TGTGCCAGCAGCCAAGAGAGGGCCATTAACTATGGCTACACCTTC.

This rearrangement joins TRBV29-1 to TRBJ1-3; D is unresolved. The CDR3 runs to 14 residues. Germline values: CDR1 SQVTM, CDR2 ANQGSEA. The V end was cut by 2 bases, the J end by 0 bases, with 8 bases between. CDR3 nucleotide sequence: TGCAGCGTTGAATTCGCCGGCTCTGGAAACACCATATATTTT. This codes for CSVEFAGSGNTIYF.

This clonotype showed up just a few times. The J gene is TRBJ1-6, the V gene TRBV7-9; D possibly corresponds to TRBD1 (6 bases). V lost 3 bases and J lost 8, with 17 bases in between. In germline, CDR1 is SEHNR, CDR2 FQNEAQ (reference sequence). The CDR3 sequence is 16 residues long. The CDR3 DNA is TGTGCCAGCAGCTTGCAGGGGTTAGAGGACTATTCACCCCTCCACTTT. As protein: CASSLQGLEDYSPLHF.

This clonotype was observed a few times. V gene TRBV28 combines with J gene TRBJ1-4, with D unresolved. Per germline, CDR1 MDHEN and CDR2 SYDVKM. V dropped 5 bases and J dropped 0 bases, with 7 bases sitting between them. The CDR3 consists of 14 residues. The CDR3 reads CASSEFATNEKLFF. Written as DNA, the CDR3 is TGTGCCAGCAGTGAGTTTGCAACTAATGAAAAACTGTTTTTT.

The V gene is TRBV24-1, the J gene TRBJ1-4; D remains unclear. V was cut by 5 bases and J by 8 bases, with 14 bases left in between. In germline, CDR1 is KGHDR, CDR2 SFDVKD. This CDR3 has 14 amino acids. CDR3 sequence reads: CATSGSGEGEKLFF. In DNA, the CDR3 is TGTGCCACCAGTGGAAGCGGTGAGGGAGAAAAACTGTTTTTT.

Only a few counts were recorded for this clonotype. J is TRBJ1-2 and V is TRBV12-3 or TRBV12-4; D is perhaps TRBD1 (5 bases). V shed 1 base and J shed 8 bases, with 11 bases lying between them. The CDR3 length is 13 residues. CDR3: CASSLVRVGGYTF. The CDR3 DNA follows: TGTGCCAGCAGTTTAGTCAGGGTGGGGGGCTACACCTTC.

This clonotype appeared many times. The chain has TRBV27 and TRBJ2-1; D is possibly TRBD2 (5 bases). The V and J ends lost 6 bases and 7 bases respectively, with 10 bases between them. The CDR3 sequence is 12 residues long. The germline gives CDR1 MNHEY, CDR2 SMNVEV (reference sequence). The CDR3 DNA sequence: TGTGCCAGCAGCCTTCGGGGAAATGAGCAGTTCTTC. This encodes CASSLRGNEQFF.

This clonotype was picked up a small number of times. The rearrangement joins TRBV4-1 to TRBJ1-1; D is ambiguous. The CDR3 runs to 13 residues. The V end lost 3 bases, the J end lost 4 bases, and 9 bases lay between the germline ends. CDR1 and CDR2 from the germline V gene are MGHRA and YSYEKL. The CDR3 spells CASSHFKVTEAFF. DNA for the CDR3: TGCGCCAGCAGCCACTTCAAGGTCACTGAAGCTTTCTTT.

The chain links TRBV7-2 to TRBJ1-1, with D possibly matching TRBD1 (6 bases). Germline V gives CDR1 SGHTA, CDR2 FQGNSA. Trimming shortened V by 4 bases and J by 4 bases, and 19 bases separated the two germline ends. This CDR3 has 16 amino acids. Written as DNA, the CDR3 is TGTGCCAGCAGCTCTAGAGGGGGGGCTGGGGGCACTGAAGCTTTCTTT. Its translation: CASSSRGGAGGTEAFF.

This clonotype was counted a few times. The DNA of the CDR3 is TGTGCCAGCACCCTAACAGGGGGCCATGAGCAGTTCTTC. It codes for CASTLTGGHEQFF. The chain combines TRBV12-3 or TRBV12-4 with TRBJ2-1, with 9 bases that match TRBD1. The CDR3 has 13 residues. With V trimmed by 7 bases and J by 8 bases, 6 bases remained unmatched.